This T cell receptor (beta chain) comes out of a study of blood T cell repertoires in COVID-19. Background on the study: Some COVID-19 samples were acute and others convalescent; all came from the United States, Italy and Spain. Sources were T cells, B-cell-depleted T cells, or PBMCs; the material itself was cDNA or gDNA.

The CDR3 is made up of 12 amino acids. CDR1 and CDR2 (germline): SGHVS, FQNEAQ. Trimming stripped 5 bases from V and 5 bases from J, with 8 bases between. Authors' analysis steps: Estimation of nucleated cell counts relied on the amplification of reference gene primers. The repertoire was sequenced with immunoSEQ multiplex PCR; TCRdb's copy has only in-frame clones and lacks some. Clone size and V and J calls were adopted from that table, with D and trimming inferred from the DNA. The data contain approximately 500,000 clones, approximately 87% of them singletons. Adults between about 18 and 89 years of age took part from 20 to 25 US areas.

What was sequenced was PBMCs or T cells enriched from blood (not recorded which). The rearrangement uses TRBV7-8 and TRBJ2-3; D not certain. This TCR was sampled from a woman between 35 and 50 years old who had recovered from COVID-19. The CDR3 DNA is TGTGCCAGCAGCCCATTTGTAGATACGCAGTATTTT. Protein: CASSPFVDTQYF.